These T cell receptor beta chains were read from a single sample in a study of cytomegalovirus exposure and HLA in healthy donors. TCRdb's table, derived via immunoSEQ multiplex PCR, lists solely in-frame clones and lacks some. Among around 120,000 clones listed, 75% to 85% were seen once. The sequenced material came from PBMCs. These receptors originate from a man in his fifties in good health and CMV-seronegative. CDR3s include the opening cysteine and the closing phenylalanine or tryptophan. A D gene is named only where the DNA matches it firmly. Clone size appears in some rows only: once, few, many, or a class for an expanded clone.

NA	TRBV23-1	TRBJ2-7	TRBD1	TGCGCCAGCAGTCAATCGCCCTACTCGGGACAGCTCTACGAGCAGTACTTC	CASSQSPYSGQLYEQYF
NA	TRBV5-4	TRBJ2-7	NA	TGTGCCAGCAGCTTGGAGACTAACTCCTACGAGCAGTACTTC	CASSLETNSYEQYF
few	TRBV6-5	TRBJ1-3	NA	TGTGCCAGCAGGTACACAGGGACTGGAAACACCATATATTTT	CASRYTGTGNTIYF
NA	TRBV7-9	TRBJ2-2	NA	TGTGCCAGCAGCTTAAGGCCCGGGACGAACACCGGGGAGCTGTTTTTT	CASSLRPGTNTGELFF
few	TRBV2	TRBJ1-4	NA	TGTGCCAGCAATAGTGGGGCGGTAGAAAAACTGTTTTTT	CASNSGAVEKLFF
NA	TRBV5-1	TRBJ2-3	TRBD1	TGCGCCAGCAGCTTGGATCCGGGACAGGGGACAGATACGCAGTATTTT	CASSLDPGQGTDTQYF
NA	TRBV4-3	TRBJ2-1	NA	TGCGCCAGCAGCCAACTCCTGGGGCCGACCAATGAGCAGTTCTTC	CASSQLLGPTNEQFF
few	TRBV5-6	TRBJ1-5	TRBD1	TGTGCCAGCAGCTTGGGGGGGCGGACAGGCGGACGGAATCAGCCCCAGCATTTT	CASSLGGRTGGRNQPQHF
NA	TRBV5-6	TRBJ2-6	NA	TGTGCCAGCAGCTTGTGGGAGACTGGGGCCAACGTCCTGACTTTC	CASSLWETGANVLTF
NA	TRBV4-3	TRBJ1-1	NA	TGCGCCAGCAGCCAAGATTTTGTCCAGGGTTACACTGAAGCTTTCTTT	CASSQDFVQGYTEAFF
NA	TRBV6-1	TRBJ2-4	TRBD2	TGTGCCAGCAGTGGAGGACTAGCGGGGGTAGCCAAAAACATTCAGTACTTC	CASSGGLAGVAKNIQYF
NA	TRBV7-2	TRBJ1-1	NA	TGTGCCAGCAGCTGGGTGGGGGGCACTGAAGCTTTCTTT	CASSWVGGTEAFF
few	TRBV4-3	TRBJ2-2	TRBD1	TGCGCCAGCAGCCAAGATCCCCAAACAGGGGGCCACACCGGGGAGCTGTTTTTT	CASSQDPQTGGHTGELFF
NA	TRBV6-5	TRBJ1-5	NA	TGTGCCAGCAGCGAGATTGTCAATCAGCCCCAGCATTTT	CASSEIVNQPQHF
NA	TRBV6-5	TRBJ2-5	NA	TGTGCCAGCAGTTTCCCAGGACAAGAGACCCAGTACTTC	CASSFPGQETQYF
NA	TRBV29-1	TRBJ2-7	TRBD2	TGCAGCGTTGACTCGGGGGGCGAGCAGTACTTC	CSVDSGGEQYF
NA	TRBV18	TRBJ1-5	NA	TGTGCCAGCTCACTCCCCCTGGGAGCCCAGCATTTT	CASSLPLGAQHF
NA	TRBV19	TRBJ2-1	NA	TGTGCCAGTAGTATAGGAGGAGGCTCCTACAATGAGCAGTTCTTC	CASSIGGGSYNEQFF
NA	TRBV6-1	TRBJ1-5	NA	TGTGCCAGCAGTGTACAGGAATCCTATAGCAATCAGCCCCAGCATTTT	CASSVQESYSNQPQHF
NA	TRBV4-1	TRBJ1-5	TRBD1	TGCGCCAGCAGCCCCGGGCTTAGGGGGCGAAGAAATCAGCCCCAGCATTTT	CASSPGLRGRRNQPQHF
NA	TRBV7-2	TRBJ1-5	TRBD1	TGTGCCAGCAGCTTAACCGGACAGGCTTATCAGCCCCAGCATTTT	CASSLTGQAYQPQHF
NA	TRBV4-1	TRBJ2-5	NA	TGCGCCAGCAGCCAAGGGATTACAGGGCTGGAGACCCAGTACTTC	CASSQGITGLETQYF
NA	TRBV7-8	TRBJ1-2	TRBD1	TGTGCCAGCAGCGAGGGGACAGGACAGGGTGGCTACACCTTC	CASSEGTGQGGYTF
NA	TRBV10-1	TRBJ1-2	NA	TGCGCCAGCAGTGAGTCGGGCTTTAACTATGGCTACACCTTC	CASSESGFNYGYTF
NA	TRBV29-1	TRBJ2-7	NA	TGCAGCGTTGAATTTGGCAGGGGATTAACTAGCTCCTACGAGCAGTACTTC	CSVEFGRGLTSSYEQYF
NA	TRBV13	TRBJ1-4	TRBD1	TGTGCCAGCAGCTTAGGTGGGACAGGGGATGGGAAACTGTTTTTT	CASSLGGTGDGKLFF
once	TRBV7-9	TRBJ2-7	TRBD1	TGTGCCAGCAGCTTAGTGGACAGGGTCTACGAGCAGTACTTC	CASSLVDRVYEQYF
NA	TRBV27	TRBJ2-3	NA	TGTGCCAGCAGATTCGGACTCCGCACAGATACGCAGTATTTT	CASRFGLRTDTQYF
NA	TRBV18	TRBJ1-1	NA	TGTGCCAGCTCACACGGGTCCCTAGCCACTGAAGCTTTCTTT	CASSHGSLATEAFF
few	TRBV19	TRBJ1-1	TRBD1	TGTGCCAGTAGTACTGGACAGGGTGACACTGAAGCTTTCTTT	CASSTGQGDTEAFF
NA	TRBV6-1	TRBJ1-5	NA	TGTGCCAGCAGACAGGCTAGCGGCAATCAGCCCCAGCATTTT	CASRQASGNQPQHF
NA	TRBV10-3	TRBJ1-1	NA	TGTGCCATCAGTGACAGGGTGGGCATGAACACTGAAGCTTTCTTT	CAISDRVGMNTEAFF
NA	TRBV10-3	TRBJ2-3	NA	TGTGCCATCAGTGAGTCGACTGACCAAGATACGCAGTATTTT	CAISESTDQDTQYF
NA	TRBV18	TRBJ1-6	NA	TGTGCCAGCTCACGCCTCCGGGAGGGGTCAAATTCACCCCTCCACTTT	CASSRLREGSNSPLHF
NA	TRBV6-6	TRBJ2-2	TRBD2	TGTGCCAGCAGTTACGGGGGGGCCGGGGAGCTGTTTTTT	CASSYGGAGELFF
NA	TRBV2	TRBJ1-5	NA	TGTGCCAGCAGTGAACAGGGGATGATGCCCCAGCATTTT	CASSEQGMMPQHF
NA	TRBV30	TRBJ2-2	NA	TGTGCCTACAGACGGGACAGCGGGGGTCTCGGAAACTTT	CAYRRDSGGLGNF
NA	TRBV9	TRBJ2-7	NA	TGTGCCAGCAGCGTAGGGTTTGGAGGATACGAGCAGTACTTC	CASSVGFGGYEQYF
once	TRBV4-1	TRBJ1-2	TRBD1	TGCGCCAGCAGGTGGACAGGGGGTGGCTACACCTTC	CASRWTGGGYTF
NA	TRBV25-1	TRBJ1-2	TRBD1	TGTGCCAGCAGTGACTCCGGGACAGCTAACTATGGCTACACCTTC	CASSDSGTANYGYTF
NA	TRBV10-3	TRBJ1-5	NA	TGTGCCATCAGTGACCCCAAAAGCAATCAGCCCCAGCATTTT	CAISDPKSNQPQHF
NA	TRBV30	TRBJ1-2	NA	TGTGCCTGGAGTGTCGGGGGGGCGCGGGCCTATGGCTACACCTTC	CAWSVGGARAYGYTF
NA	TRBV5-1	TRBJ2-5	TRBD1	TGCGCCAGCAGCTCCCCCAGACAGGGTTTAGAGACCCAGTACTTC	CASSSPRQGLETQYF
NA	TRBV19	TRBJ2-7	TRBD2	TGTGCCAGTAGTAGAACCGCTGGCCTAGCGGGGGCCTACGAGCAGTACTTC	CASSRTAGLAGAYEQYF
NA	TRBV4-1	TRBJ2-3	TRBD2	TGCGCCAGCAGCCAGGGCCTAGCGGGGGGGAGCACAGATACGCAGTATTTT	CASSQGLAGGSTDTQYF
NA	TRBV7-9	TRBJ2-3	NA	TGTGCCAGCAGCCTTCTTCAGAGGAATACGCAGTATTTT	CASSLLQRNTQYF
NA	TRBV30	TRBJ2-3	TRBD2	TGTGCCTGGAGTGTACGAGGACTAGCAGTAGATACGCAGTATTTT	CAWSVRGLAVDTQYF
few	TRBV1	TRBJ2-1	NA	TGCACCAGCAGCCAAGAATCGGACAGGGGTAATGAGCAGTTCTTC	CTSSQESDRGNEQFF
NA	TRBV2	TRBJ2-3	TRBD2	TGTGCCAGCAGTGTCCACCCTGGACTAGTCGCAGATACGCAGTATTTT	CASSVHPGLVADTQYF
NA	TRBV27	TRBJ1-2	TRBD1	TGTGCCAGCAGAACCTTCTACAGGGGAAAGTGGGGCTACACCTTC	CASRTFYRGKWGYTF
NA	TRBV7-9	TRBJ1-2	TRBD1	TGTGCCAGCAGCCATCCCGGGACAGGTTGGGATGGCTACACCTTC	CASSHPGTGWDGYTF
NA	TRBV30	TRBJ1-1	NA	TGTGCCTGGAGTGTACCGAAAGCAAGCACTGAAGCTTTCTTT	CAWSVPKASTEAFF
NA	TRBV27	TRBJ1-4	TRBD1	TGTGCCAGCAGTTTAAAATTCTCGGACAGGGCTAATGAAAAACTGTTTTTT	CASSLKFSDRANEKLFF
NA	TRBV4-1	TRBJ2-1	NA	TGCGCCAGCAGCCACCCGGGACTGTCCTACAATGAGCAGTTCTTC	CASSHPGLSYNEQFF
NA	TRBV5-6	TRBJ1-6	TRBD1	TGTGCCAGCAGAACGGGACAGGGGAGACCCCTCCACTTT	CASRTGQGRPLHF